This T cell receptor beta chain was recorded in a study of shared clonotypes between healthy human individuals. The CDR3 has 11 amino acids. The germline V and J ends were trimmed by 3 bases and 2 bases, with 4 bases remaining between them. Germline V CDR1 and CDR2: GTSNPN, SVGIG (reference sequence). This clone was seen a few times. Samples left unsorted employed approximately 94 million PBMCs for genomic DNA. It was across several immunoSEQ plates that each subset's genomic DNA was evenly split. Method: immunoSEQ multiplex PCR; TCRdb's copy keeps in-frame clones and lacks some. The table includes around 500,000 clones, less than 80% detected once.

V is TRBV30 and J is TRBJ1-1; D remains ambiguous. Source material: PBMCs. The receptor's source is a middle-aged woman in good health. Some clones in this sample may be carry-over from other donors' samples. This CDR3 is CAWRDNTEAFF. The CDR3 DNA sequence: TGTGCCTGGAGAGACAACACTGAAGCTTTCTTT.